A selection of T cell receptor beta chains follows, all from one sample in a study of T cell clonotyping in hematopoietic cell transplantation. TCRdb's table, derived via immunoSEQ multiplex PCR, lists solely in-frame clones and lacks some. Seen here are some 30,000 clones, about 80% observed once, and the top ten hold around 6.5%. The specimen comprised peripheral blood mononuclear cells, sampled before stem cell transplant. These receptor sequences come from a woman in her twenties or thirties with chronic myeloid leukemia. Some clones in this sample may be carry-over from other donors' samples. The CDR3 runs from the conserved cysteine through the conserved F or W. Fields, in order: V gene, J gene, D gene, clone size, CDR3 length, CDR3 DNA, CDR3 protein. The D gene is left open where the match is weak. Size is omitted from some rows. Given values are once, few, many or a class for expanded clones.

TRBV7-2	TRBJ1-4	-	once	16	TGTGCCAGCAGCTTAGGGCCCGGGTTAACTAATGAAAAACTGTTTTTT	CASSLGPGLTNEKLFF
TRBV9	TRBJ2-1	TRBD2	-	15	TGTGCCAGCACCAGCGGGGCTAAATCCTACAATGAGCAGTTCTTC	CASTSGAKSYNEQFF
TRBV29-1	TRBJ2-1	TRBD1	-	12	TGCAGCGGGGGACAGGGGACGAATGAGCAGTTCTTC	CSGGQGTNEQFF
TRBV2	TRBJ1-2	TRBD1	-	14	TGTGCCAGCACCCTGCGAGGGACAGTCAGTGGCTACACCTTC	CASTLRGTVSGYTF
TRBV5-1	TRBJ2-5	TRBD2	-	16	TGCGCCAGCAGCTTGGGGGTGACTAGCGGGGGAGAGACCCAGTACTTC	CASSLGVTSGGETQYF
TRBV5-6	TRBJ2-7	TRBD1	-	15	TGTGCCAGCAGCGCCATAGACAGGGCGGCCGACGAGCAGTACTTC	CASSAIDRAADEQYF
TRBV5-6	TRBJ2-5	TRBD2	-	14	TGTGCCAGCACCACTAGCGGGGGATTGGAGACCCAGTACTTC	CASTTSGGLETQYF
TRBV4-1	TRBJ1-2	-	-	15	TGCGCCAGCAGCCAAGAAGCACGGGCAGTAGATGGCTACACCTTC	CASSQEARAVDGYTF
TRBV20-1	TRBJ1-2	-	-	10	TGCAGTGCAAGTAACTATGGCTACACCTTC	CSASNYGYTF
TRBV5-6	TRBJ1-1	-	-	11	TGTGCCAGCAGCTGGAACACTGAAGCTTTCTTT	CASSWNTEAFF
TRBV5-1	TRBJ2-2	-	-	14	TGCGCCAGCAGCTTGGACCTGCACACCGGGGAGCTGTTTTTT	CASSLDLHTGELFF
TRBV19	TRBJ1-1	-	-	13	TGTGCCAGTAGTATCGGGCGATACACTGAAGCTTTCTTT	CASSIGRYTEAFF
TRBV7-7	TRBJ2-5	-	-	16	TGTGCTAGCAGCCCCCTAGTTCTGGGCGGGAAGGAGACCCAGTACTTC	CASSPLVLGGKETQYF
TRBV19	TRBJ1-4	-	once	15	TGTGCCAGTAACCAGGGAAGCGCAACTAATGAAAAACTGTTTTTT	CASNQGSATNEKLFF
TRBV7-9	TRBJ2-2	TRBD1	few	19	TGTGCCAGCAGCTCCCCCCGTTGGACAGGTGGATCGAACACCGGGGAGCTGTTTTTT	CASSSPRWTGGSNTGELFF
TRBV9	TRBJ1-1	TRBD1	-	13	TGTGCCAGCAGCGTAGGGGGACAGGGAGAAGCTTTCTTT	CASSVGGQGEAFF
TRBV2	TRBJ1-2	-	few	13	TGTGCCAGCAGTGTAGGGGGGAACTATGGCTACACCTTC	CASSVGGNYGYTF
TRBV20-1	TRBJ2-3	-	-	11	TGCAGTGCTAGATCGGGGGATACGCAGTATTTT	CSARSGDTQYF
TRBV5-4	TRBJ1-2	TRBD1	-	13	TGTGCCAGCAGTACCGACAGGGGGAACGGCTACACCTTC	CASSTDRGNGYTF
TRBV7-9	TRBJ1-1	-	-	11	TGTGCCAGTCATGGGAACACTGAAGCTTTCTTT	CASHGNTEAFF
TRBV6-5	TRBJ1-5	-	-	15	TGTGCCAGCAGTTACTCGTTCGGGGCCGATCAGCCCCAGCATTTT	CASSYSFGADQPQHF
TRBV5-4	TRBJ1-2	TRBD1	few	14	TGTGCCAGCAGCTTACTATCCGGGACAGATGGCTACACCTTC	CASSLLSGTDGYTF
TRBV9	TRBJ2-2	-	-	14	TGTGCCAGCAGCGTGGCTATGGGTACCGGGGAGCTGTTTTTT	CASSVAMGTGELFF
TRBV5-4	TRBJ1-3	TRBD1	few	14	TGTGCCAGCAGCTCGACAGGGGACGGAAACACCATATATTTT	CASSSTGDGNTIYF
TRBV6-5	TRBJ2-7	-	-	13	TGTGCCAGCAGTTACCCCCCCCGGGACGAGCAGTACTTC	CASSYPPRDEQYF
TRBV27	TRBJ1-2	TRBD1	-	19	TGTGCCAGCAGTTTTGGTCCCCGGGACAGGACTTGCCTAGGCTATGGCTACACCTTC	CASSFGPRDRTCLGYGYTF
TRBV5-1	TRBJ1-4	-	-	15	TGCGCCAGCAGCTTCGGAACCTCAACTAATGAAAAACTGTTTTTT	CASSFGTSTNEKLFF
TRBV4-3	TRBJ2-3	TRBD1	-	18	TGCGCCAGCAGCCAAGTTTTAAGGGCGGGACAGGGCACAGATACGCAGTATTTT	CASSQVLRAGQGTDTQYF
TRBV7-8	TRBJ2-1	TRBD2	once	14	TGTGCCAGCAGGGCCTTGGGGGGGGTTGGCGAGCAGTTCTTC	CASRALGGVGEQFF
TRBV2	TRBJ1-1	-	-	14	TGTGCCAGCGGTAGATTACGGTCCACCACTGAAGCTTTCTTT	CASGRLRSTTEAFF
TRBV7-2	TRBJ2-3	TRBD2	-	15	TGTGCCAGCAGCTTCGGGACTAAACGCACAGATACGCAGTATTTT	CASSFGTKRTDTQYF
TRBV4-1	TRBJ1-4	-	-	15	TGCGCCAGCAGCCAAGTAGGGGCAACTAATGAAAAACTGTTTTTT	CASSQVGATNEKLFF
TRBV12-5	TRBJ2-7	-	-	12	TGTGCTAGTGCCGCTACTAGGGGCGAGCAGTACTTC	CASAATRGEQYF
TRBV6-1	TRBJ1-5	TRBD1	-	15	TGTGCCAGCAGTGAAGAAGGAACAGGGGTTCAGCCCCAGCATTTT	CASSEEGTGVQPQHF
TRBV30	TRBJ2-7	TRBD2	-	15	TGTGCCTGGCGGACTAGCGGGGGATCCTCCTACGAGCAGTACTTC	CAWRTSGGSSYEQYF
TRBV2	TRBJ1-2	-	-	11	TGTGCCAGCAGGACCCTACTGGTCGACACCTTC	CASRTLLVDTF
TRBV4-1	TRBJ1-5	TRBD1	-	14	TGCGCCAGCAGGTATACAGGGGGCGGTCAGCCCCAGCATTTT	CASRYTGGGQPQHF
TRBV4-1	TRBJ2-2	-	once	13	TGCGCCAGCAGCCAAGATGGGGGCGGGGAGCTGTTTTTT	CASSQDGGGELFF
TRBV28	TRBJ1-5	TRBD1	-	15	TGTGCCAGCAGTTTCCACCAGGGGGCGAGACAGCCCCAGCATTTT	CASSFHQGARQPQHF
TRBV7-9	TRBJ2-2	-	few	13	TGTGCCAGCAGTCTTGAAAACACCGGGGAGCTGTTTTTT	CASSLENTGELFF
TRBV7-2	TRBJ1-2	-	-	14	TGTGCCAGCAGCCCCTACGTGCAAACGGGGGGCTACACCTTC	CASSPYVQTGGYTF
TRBV5-4	TRBJ2-1	-	-	15	TGTGCCAGCAGCTTCGGGACACCCAATAACAATGAGCAGTTCTTC	CASSFGTPNNNEQFF
TRBV7-3	TRBJ2-1	TRBD1	-	15	TGTGCCAGCAGTCAGAGGGGACAGGGGGTCAATGAGCAGTTCTTC	CASSQRGQGVNEQFF
TRBV7-2	TRBJ1-2	-	-	13	TGTGCCAGCAGTCAACGTACTAACTATGGCTACACCTTC	CASSQRTNYGYTF